The rows below give T cell receptor beta chains drawn from one sample of a study of shared clonotypes between healthy human individuals. Profiling relied on immunoSEQ multiplex PCR, and the TCRdb table lists in-frame clones only, not all of them. The sample consists of a few million clones, roughly 95% of them appearing once. Material: naive CD8+ T cells from PBMCs. Source of these receptors: a man aged 18 to 30 in good health. Some clones in this sample may be carry-over from other donors' samples. Both conserved end residues are part of each CDR3. The order of the fields is CDR3 DNA, CDR3 protein, V gene, CDR3 length, D gene, clone size, J gene. A D gene is named only where the DNA matches it firmly. Part of the rows lack a size; the others show once, few, many or a class for expanded clones.

TGTGCCAGCAGCCCAGGGCGCAGGGCGAACGAGCAGTACTTC,CASSPGRRANEQYF,TRBV13,14,NA,NA,TRBJ2-7
TGTGCCAGCAGACCGAGAACAAGAACTAATGAAAAACTGTTTTTT,CASRPRTRTNEKLFF,TRBV27,15,NA,few,TRBJ1-4
TGTGCCAGCAGTTGGGGACAGGGCTATGAGCAGTTCTTC,CASSWGQGYEQFF,TRBV27,13,TRBD1,NA,TRBJ2-1
TGTGCCAGCAGCTCACTTGCGGCGGGGGTGACCTACGAGCAGTACTTC,CASSSLAAGVTYEQYF,TRBV7-9,16,TRBD2,NA,TRBJ2-7
TGCGCCAGCAGGGAAGGGACAGTGAACACTGAAGCTTTCTTT,CASREGTVNTEAFF,TRBV10-2,14,TRBD1,NA,TRBJ1-1
TGCGCCAGCAGCTTGGGGGTGCAGGGGATGTCTGGAAACACCATATATTTT,CASSLGVQGMSGNTIYF,TRBV5-1,17,NA,NA,TRBJ1-3
TGTGCCAGCAGCCGACGACAGTCAACTAATGAAAAACTGTTTTTT,CASSRRQSTNEKLFF,TRBV5-4,15,NA,NA,TRBJ1-4
TGTGCCAGCAGCTTAGGCGACCTGACTGAAGCTTTCTTT,CASSLGDLTEAFF,TRBV7-8,13,NA,once,TRBJ1-1
TGTGCCATCCCTCGGGGGGTTGGCTACGAGCAGTACTTC,CAIPRGVGYEQYF,TRBV27,13,TRBD2,NA,TRBJ2-7
TGTGCCAGCAGCCTACGGACTAGCGGGAGTTACACCGGGGAGCTGTTTTTT,CASSLRTSGSYTGELFF,TRBV7-6,17,TRBD2,NA,TRBJ2-2
TGTGCCAGCAGTTCGAGACAGGGATGGCAGCCCCAGCATTTT,CASSSRQGWQPQHF,TRBV28,14,TRBD1,NA,TRBJ1-5
TGTGCCAGCAGGGGGAGGCTAGCGGGAGTATTTTTCCCAGATACGCAGTATTTT,CASRGRLAGVFFPDTQYF,TRBV2,18,TRBD2,NA,TRBJ2-3
TGTGCCAGCTCACCAATTTTCGGGGGCAATGAGCAGTTCTTC,CASSPIFGGNEQFF,TRBV18,14,NA,NA,TRBJ2-1
TGTGCCAGCAGCCATCAGGAGCAAGAGACCCAGTACTTC,CASSHQEQETQYF,TRBV11-3,13,NA,NA,TRBJ2-5
TGTGCCAGCAAATCGAAGGGACAGGGCGGAGGCGGGGAGCTGTTTTTT,CASKSKGQGGGGELFF,TRBV7-3,16,TRBD1,NA,TRBJ2-2
TGTGCCAGCAGCCCACTAGCGGGAGAGGGGGAGGATACGCAGTATTTT,CASSPLAGEGEDTQYF,TRBV7-9,16,TRBD2,NA,TRBJ2-3
TGTGCCAGCAGCTTCGGGACTAGCAAATGGGAGACCCAGTACTTC,CASSFGTSKWETQYF,TRBV5-4,15,TRBD2,NA,TRBJ2-5
TGTGCCAGCTCACCAGATACAGGGGGATATGGCTACACCTTC,CASSPDTGGYGYTF,TRBV18,14,TRBD1,NA,TRBJ1-2
TGTGCCAGCAGCTTAGCTAGCACAGATACGCAGTATTTT,CASSLASTDTQYF,TRBV13,13,NA,NA,TRBJ2-3
TGTGCCAGCAGCTGGCGTGACACCGGCAGGACCGGGGAGCTGTTTTTT,CASSWRDTGRTGELFF,TRBV11-2,16,NA,NA,TRBJ2-2
TGTGCCAGCAGTGAAGAACGTAGGGTAATGGGTTCCTACGAGCAGTACTTC,CASSEERRVMGSYEQYF,TRBV6-1,17,NA,NA,TRBJ2-7
TGTGCCAGCAGCGGGGGGAGAGACCCCAGGTACGAGCAGTACTTC,CASSGGRDPRYEQYF,TRBV9,15,NA,NA,TRBJ2-7
TGTGCCAGCTCACCGTTACCGGGACAGGGGACGTACGAGCAGTACTTC,CASSPLPGQGTYEQYF,TRBV18,16,TRBD1,NA,TRBJ2-7
TGTGCCAGCAGTGAATTCGACAGGGGGGGGGATGAAAAACTGTTTTTT,CASSEFDRGGDEKLFF,TRBV6-1,16,TRBD1,NA,TRBJ1-4
TGTGCCAGCAGCTTATCCCCTTCTTCGACTAGCGGGATACGGTACGAGCAGTACTTC,CASSLSPSSTSGIRYEQYF,TRBV7-6,19,TRBD2,once,TRBJ2-7
TGTGCCACCAGCAGCAGGGGAGAAGAGACCCAGTACTTC,CATSSRGEETQYF,TRBV15,13,NA,NA,TRBJ2-5
TGTGCCAGCAGCTTATCTTACGGCTACACCTTC,CASSLSYGYTF,TRBV7-8,11,NA,NA,TRBJ1-2
TGTGCCACCAGCAGAGAGAGAGCGGGAGGGTCGTTCTTC,CATSRERAGGSFF,TRBV15,13,TRBD2,NA,TRBJ2-1
TGTGCCAGCAGCACCCGGGGGACTAGCGGGAACCAAGAGACCCAGTACTTC,CASSTRGTSGNQETQYF,TRBV9,17,TRBD2,NA,TRBJ2-5
TGTGCCAGCAGCTCCCTCGGTTCTTTGAACACTGAAGCTTTCTTT,CASSSLGSLNTEAFF,TRBV7-8,15,NA,NA,TRBJ1-1
TGTGCCAGCAGCTTTGTAGGGAGCTCCTACGAGCAGTACTTC,CASSFVGSSYEQYF,TRBV7-9,14,NA,NA,TRBJ2-7
TGTGCCAGCAGTCTCGGACAGGGAATGTTTGGCTACACCTTC,CASSLGQGMFGYTF,TRBV27,14,TRBD1,NA,TRBJ1-2
TGCGCCAGCAGCTTGGCCCCCGGGACAGGGTCGTACGAGCAGTACTTC,CASSLAPGTGSYEQYF,TRBV5-1,16,TRBD1,NA,TRBJ2-7
TGCGCCAGCAGTGTAGACATAGCGGGCCGGGGATACAATGAGCAGTTCTTC,CASSVDIAGRGYNEQFF,TRBV10-1,17,TRBD2,NA,TRBJ2-1
TGTGCCAGCAGTTCGTCACGAGGTGAAGCTTTCTTT,CASSSSRGEAFF,TRBV27,12,NA,NA,TRBJ1-1
TGTGCCAGCAGCTTAGGTGCGCGCGGGAGAACCTACAATGAGCAGTTCTTC,CASSLGARGRTYNEQFF,TRBV11-2,17,TRBD2,NA,TRBJ2-1
TGCGCCAGCAGCCAAGATTGGGACAGGGGGGACAATGAGCAGTTCTTC,CASSQDWDRGDNEQFF,TRBV4-3,16,TRBD1,NA,TRBJ2-1
TGTGCCAGCAGCTTTATGGAGGAGGAAGCTTTCTTT,CASSFMEEEAFF,TRBV7-2,12,NA,NA,TRBJ1-1
TGTGCCAGCAGTTTATATGGGTTAAGCACAGATACGCAGTATTTT,CASSLYGLSTDTQYF,TRBV28,15,NA,NA,TRBJ2-3
TGTGCCAGCAGTCCCCTAGAGGTGGAGGGACTCGGCACTGAAGCTTTCTTT,CASSPLEVEGLGTEAFF,TRBV27,17,NA,NA,TRBJ1-1
TGTGCCAGCAGTATTACTGAGACTAGCGGGAGGGTAGATACGCAGTATTTT,CASSITETSGRVDTQYF,TRBV27,17,TRBD2,NA,TRBJ2-3
TGTGCCAGCAGCTTCAGGGGACCCGGGGAGCTGTTTTTT,CASSFRGPGELFF,TRBV5-4,13,NA,NA,TRBJ2-2
TGTGCCAGCAGTTTACTAGTGAACACTGAAGCTTTCTTT,CASSLLVNTEAFF,TRBV28,13,NA,NA,TRBJ1-1
TGTGCCAGCAGTCCCCATTGGAGGGTGAACACTGAAGCTTTCTTT,CASSPHWRVNTEAFF,TRBV27,15,NA,few,TRBJ1-1
TGTGCCAGCGCCTTCCAGGGCAATCAGCCCCAGCATTTT,CASAFQGNQPQHF,TRBV6-6,13,NA,NA,TRBJ1-5
TGCGCCAGCAGCCATGCCCGGGCCGCTGGCTACGAGCAGTACTTC,CASSHARAAGYEQYF,TRBV4-1,15,NA,NA,TRBJ2-7
TGTGCCAGCAGCCAGCGACAGGGCCCAAGTCCGAACACTGAAGCTTTCTTT,CASSQRQGPSPNTEAFF,TRBV11-2,17,TRBD1,NA,TRBJ1-1
TGTGCCAGCAGGGTCACAGGGGACAGCACAGATACGCAGTATTTT,CASRVTGDSTDTQYF,TRBV6-1,15,TRBD1,NA,TRBJ2-3
TGCGCCAGCAGTCACCCTCGGGAGCGGGAGGTCTCTGGGGCCAACGTCCTGACTTTC,CASSHPREREVSGANVLTF,TRBV23-1,19,TRBD2,NA,TRBJ2-6